This T cell receptor (beta chain) was profiled in a study of cytomegalovirus exposure and HLA in healthy donors. Whole-study findings and limits: Using a false discovery rate of 0.05, a later analysis showed that approximately 17,000 TCR beta sequences were associated with HLA alleles.

Primers included in the PCR were 60 Vbeta and 13 Jbeta primers. Authors' analysis steps: Later reanalysis found 60 million to 90 million unique TCR beta chains, roughly 10 million of them shared. The data were produced by immunoSEQ multiplex PCR, yet TCRdb's version contains in-frame clones alone and is incomplete. The V and J calls and the clone size are those of that table, but D and trimming were determined from the DNA. The table lists some 110,000 clones, around three quarters of them singletons, with 5% to 6.5% in the top ten. Regarding this clone: The antigen is not known.

V was pared by 2 bases and J by 3 bases, with 3 bases of the junction left unmatched. This CDR3 is 15 amino acids long. Germline V CDR1 and CDR2: SGHRS, YFSETQ. The source is a woman between 18 and 29 years old in good health and CMV-seropositive. The sequenced sample was PBMCs. The chain combines TRBV5-1 with TRBJ2-2; 8 positions match TRBD2. CDR3 region: CASSLASGYTGELFF. Written as DNA, the CDR3 is TGCGCCAGCAGCTTAGCTAGCGGGTACACCGGGGAGCTGTTTTTT.